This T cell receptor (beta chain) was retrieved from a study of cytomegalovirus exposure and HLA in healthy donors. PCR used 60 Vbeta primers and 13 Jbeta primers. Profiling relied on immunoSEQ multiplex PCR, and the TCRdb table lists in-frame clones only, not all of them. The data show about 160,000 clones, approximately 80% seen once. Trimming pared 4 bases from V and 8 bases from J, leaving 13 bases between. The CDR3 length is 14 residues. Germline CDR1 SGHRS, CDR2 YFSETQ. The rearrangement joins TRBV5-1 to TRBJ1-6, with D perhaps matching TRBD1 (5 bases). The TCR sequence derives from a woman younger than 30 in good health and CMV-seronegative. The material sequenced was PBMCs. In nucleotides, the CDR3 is TGCGCCAGCAGCCCGGGTGGGGGGGATTCACCCCTCCACTTT. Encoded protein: CASSPGGGDSPLHF.